A single sample is the source of the 6 T cell receptor beta chains below, sequenced in a study of T cell responses to AZD1222 COVID-19 vaccine. Measured with immunoSEQ multiplex PCR; TCRdb has only the in-frame clones, and not every one. The data contain 130,000 or so clones, around 92% of them seen just once; the ten biggest clones take up 1.1%. The sequencing used peripheral blood, collected on day 0 of AZD1222 vaccination. The receptor set was obtained from an adult in good health.

The V and J genes are TRBV5-1 and TRBJ2-7; weak D call: TRBD2 (6 bases). CDR3 length: 14 residues. V dropped 3 bases and J dropped 12 bases, with 22 bases sitting between them. The V gene's germline CDR1 is SGHRS and CDR2 YFSETQ. CDR3 sequence (DNA): TGCGCCAGCAGCTCGGAGGGGACTCGCGGATTTCGGTACTTC. The encoded protein is CASSSEGTRGFRYF.

The chain employs TRBV5-1 and TRBJ2-7, with 7 bases identical to TRBD2. After removal of 4 bases from V and 0 bases from J, the junction contained 7 bases not matched to a gene. Germline V gene sequence: CDR1 SGHRS, CDR2 YFSETQ. This CDR3 comprises 15 residues. CDR3 sequence reads: CASSLTRDYSYEQYF. CDR3 DNA sequence: TGCGCCAGCAGCCTCACGAGGGACTACTCCTACGAGCAGTACTTC.

This rearrangement joins TRBV27 to TRBJ1-2; D is unclear. Trimming removed 6 bases at V and 1 base at J, with 12 bases between. This CDR3 region has 14 residues. Germline loops: CDR1 MNHEY, CDR2 SMNVEV (reference sequence). CDR3 loop: CASREGARNYGYTF. The CDR3 nucleotides are TGTGCCAGCAGGGAGGGCGCCCGTAACTATGGCTACACCTTC.

V gene TRBV5-8 combines with J gene TRBJ1-6, with D perhaps TRBD1 (5 bases). This CDR3 contains 13 residues. The V gene lost 0 bases and the J gene lost 9 bases, with 7 bases spanning the gap. From germline, CDR1 is SGHTS and CDR2 YDEGEE. In nucleotides, the CDR3 is TGTGCCAGCAGCTTGGACGGGGGTTCACCCCTCCACTTT. Translating it yields CASSLDGGSPLHF.

The chain carries TRBV20-1 and TRBJ2-1; 9 positions agree with TRBD2. Unmatched junction bases numbered 12, after V lost 3 bases and J lost 6 bases. The CDR3 runs to 16 residues. Germline V gives CDR1 DFQATT, CDR2 SNEGSKA (reference sequence). CDR3 region: CSASTAGGPEGNEQFF. CDR3 bases: TGCAGTGCTAGTACGGCGGGAGGGCCAGAGGGCAATGAGCAGTTCTTC.

The chain links TRBV15 to TRBJ2-1; weak D call: TRBD2 (6 bases). The V gene lost 7 bases and the J gene lost 11 bases, with 12 bases spanning the gap. Germline-derived CDR1 and CDR2 are LNHNV and YYDKDF (reference sequence). This CDR3 contains 11 residues. In DNA form, the CDR3 reads TGTGCCACCACCGACGGGACTCAGCAGTTCTTC. Protein: CATTDGTQQFF.